Presented here are 15 T cell receptor beta chains from one specimen sequenced in a study of T cells after yellow fever vaccination. One entry per CDR3 protein, called by TCRdb with MiXCR from the 5' RACE reads. The sample has approximately 450,000 distinct CDR3 sequences; about 19% are singletons. The sample here was PBMCs, taken before the yellow fever booster vaccination. The receptors originated from a man aged 18 to 30 who received the YFV17D yellow fever vaccine.

This clonotype was detected only a few times. CDR3 loop: CASSLGRGGGGYTF. CDR3 nucleotides: TGTGCCAGCAGCTTAGGAAGGGGAGGAGGAGGCTACACCTTC. This chain uses TRBV7-2 with TRBJ1-2; D possibly corresponds to TRBD1 (5 bases). V was shortened by 1 base and J by 8 bases, with 14 bases between the two germline ends. CDR1 is SGHTA and CDR2 is FQGNSA in the germline V gene. The CDR3 spans 14 residues. The whole variable domain, remainder taken from reference TRBV7-2 and TRBJ1-2, is GAGVSQSPSNKVTEKGKDVELRCDPISGHTALYWYRQSLGQGLEFLIYFQGNSAPDKSGLPSDRFSAERTGGSVSTLTIQRTQQEDSAVYLCASSLGRGGGGYTFGSGTRLTVV.

The V gene is TRBV5-1, the J gene TRBJ2-7, with D tentatively TRBD1 or TRBD2 (5 bases each). Germline V CDR1 and CDR2: SGHRS, YFSETQ. CDR3 size: 15 residues. Trimming stripped 4 bases from V and 1 base from J, with 15 bases between. CDR3 sequence: CASSENPGRSYEQYV. CDR3 sequence (DNA): TGCGCCAGCAGCGAGAACCCGGGACGATCCTACGAGCAGTACGTC.

The table lists this clonotype with a few counts. The genes are TRBV7-9 and TRBJ2-7; D unclear. The CDR3 is made up of 12 amino acids. Germline lookup yields CDR1 SEHNR and CDR2 FQNEAQ (reference sequence). V was trimmed by 2 bases and J by 5 bases, leaving 7 bases between them. CDR3 DNA: TGTGCCAGCAGCTTATCCCTTGACGAGCAGTACTTC. The encoded protein is CASSLSLDEQYF.

The table lists this clonotype with a few counts. The genes are TRBV5-6 and TRBJ1-4, with D unclear. The CDR3 extends over 14 amino acids. The V gene lost 5 bases and the J gene lost 8 bases, with 16 bases spanning the gap. Per germline, CDR1 SGHDT and CDR2 YYEEEE. The CDR3 loop reads CASSSDPVGEKLFF. For the CDR3, the DNA is TGTGCCAGCAGTTCGGATCCGGTGGGAGAAAAACTGTTTTTT. Variable domain in full (rest from reference TRBV5-6 and TRBJ1-4): DAGVTQSPTHLIKTRGQQVTLRCSPKSGHDTVSWYQQALGQGPQFIFQYYEEEERQRGNFPDRFSGHQFPNYSSELNVNALLLGDSALYLCASSSDPVGEKLFFGSGTQLSVL.

This clonotype was seen more than once but under ten times. The rearrangement uses TRBV27 and TRBJ2-7; D perhaps matches TRBD1 (6 bases). V was trimmed by 8 bases and J by 5 bases, leaving 16 bases between them. CDR1 is MNHEY, CDR2 SMNVEV, per germline (reference sequence). This CDR3 has 13 amino acids. The CDR3 reads CASGGTGIHEQYF. The CDR3 nucleotides read TGTGCCAGCGGCGGAACAGGGATCCACGAGCAGTACTTC.

This clonotype was picked up a small number of times. This chain uses TRBV11-2 with TRBJ2-5; 15 bases match TRBD2. After removal of 1 base from V and 1 base from J, the junction contained 1 base not matched to a gene. Per germline, CDR1 SGHAT and CDR2 FQNNGV. This CDR3 is built from 17 residues. The CDR3 DNA reads as TGTGCCAGCAGCTTAGGGGGACTAGCGGGAGGCCAAGAGACCCAGTACTTC. This sequence encodes CASSLGGLAGGQETQYF.

This rearrangement joins TRBV6-5 to TRBJ1-2; TRBD1 aligns across 7 bases. Per germline, CDR1 MNHEY and CDR2 SVGAGI. This CDR3 region has 15 residues. Trimming removed 0 bases from V and 2 bases from J; junction bases left unmatched: 3. CDR3 amino acids: CASSYSSRGNYGYTF. The CDR3 nucleotides read TGTGCCAGCAGTTACTCGTCCAGGGGGAACTATGGCTACACCTTC.

This rearrangement joins TRBV6-1 to TRBJ2-7, with D possibly TRBD1 on 6 matching bases. Germline assignment: CDR1 MNHNS and CDR2 SASEGT. Trimming cost V 4 bases and J 0 bases, with 13 bases left between them. The CDR3 is 15 residues long. CDR3 sequence reads: CASSGAGARSYEQYV. For the CDR3, the DNA is TGTGCCAGCAGTGGGGCAGGGGCACGCTCCTACGAGCAGTACGTC.

The chain links TRBV29-1 to TRBJ1-2, with D maybe TRBD1 (5 bases). V was cut by 4 bases and J by 3 bases, with 15 bases left in between. The CDR3 loop spans 14 amino acids. In germline, CDR1 is SQVTM, CDR2 ANQGSEA. CDR3 residues: CSVGTAGTDYGYTF. The DNA for the CDR3 is TGCAGCGTTGGGACGGCCGGGACCGACTATGGCTACACCTTC.

V is TRBV20-1 and J is TRBJ2-3; TRBD2 matches at 10 bases. Trimming cost V 2 bases and J 4 bases; bases outside gene matches: 12. Germline V gene lookup returns CDR1 DFQATT and CDR2 SNEGSKA (reference sequence). The CDR3 is made up of 17 amino acids. The CDR3 is CSARPWTLAGEPDTQYF. CDR3 DNA sequence: TGCAGTGCTAGACCGTGGACTCTAGCGGGGGAGCCAGATACGCAGTATTTT.

As to this clonotype: A much larger clone lies a single base off, so this may be a read error. This chain connects TRBV29-1 to TRBJ2-3; 7 nucleotides match TRBD2. This CDR3 region has 13 residues. Germline V gives CDR1 SQVTM, CDR2 ANQGSEA. The CDR3 DNA is TGCAGCGTTAAGCGGGGCAGCACAGATACGCTGTATTTT. Translating it yields CSVKRGSTDTLYF.

The chain combines TRBV9 with TRBJ2-3; possible D gene TRBD2, 5 bases. The CDR3 has 14 residues. V lost 3 bases and J lost 4, with 12 bases in between. Per germline, CDR1 SGDLS and CDR2 YYNGEE. The CDR3 loop reads CASSGIASADTQYF. The CDR3 DNA sequence: TGTGCCAGCAGCGGCATAGCGTCAGCAGATACGCAGTATTTT.

This clonotype was counted between two and nine times. V and J are TRBV7-7 and TRBJ2-3; 7 nucleotides line up with TRBD1. The V and J ends lost 1 base and 9 bases, in that order; junction bases with no gene match: 4. The CDR3 loop spans 13 amino acids. The germline CDR1 and CDR2 sequences are SSHAT and FNYEAQ (reference sequence). The CDR3 reads CASSLEGASTQYF. CDR3 in DNA: TGTGCCAGCAGCTTAGAGGGGGCCAGCACGCAGTATTTT.

This clonotype was counted only a few times. The V and J genes are TRBV12-3 or TRBV12-4 and TRBJ1-5; D remains ambiguous. The CDR3 totals 9 residues. V was shortened by 8 bases and J by 7 bases, with 3 bases between the two germline ends. The CDR3 nucleotides are TGTGCCAGCGGGCAGCCCCAGCATTTT. It specifies CASGQPQHF.

In this sample, this clonotype turned up once. The genes are TRBV5-6 and TRBJ1-2, with a possible D match to TRBD1 (5 bases). V shed 3 bases and J shed 4 bases, with 16 bases lying between them. The CDR3 runs to 15 residues. The germline CDR1 and CDR2 sequences are SGHDT and YYEEEE. The CDR3 DNA is TGTGCCAGCAGCTATCCCGGGACGGAGGCCTATGGCTACACCTTC. Translating it yields CASSYPGTEAYGYTF.